The present T cell receptor (beta chain) was sequenced within a study of blood T cells in healthy people across ages. Primed by a sample-barcoded 5' primer and a J-beta primer mix, a second PCR proceeded for roughly 6 to 12 cycles. TCRdb re-derived calls from the 5' RACE reads in MiXCR, one entry per CDR3 protein. The sample lists about a million distinct CDR3 sequences, just over 50% occurring once. This clonotype occurred a few times. This sequence originates from a woman aged 60-75 years in good health. Source material: blood.

CDR3 amino acids: CASSPIAGGPSYEQYF. The CDR3 DNA reads as TGTGCCAGCAGCCCGATAGCGGGAGGGCCTTCCTACGAGCAGTACTTC. The V gene is TRBV7-9, the J gene TRBJ2-7, with 11 bases matching TRBD2. Per germline, CDR1 SEHNR and CDR2 FQNEAQ (reference sequence). The V and J ends lost 5 bases and 1 base, in that order; junction bases with no gene match: 7. This CDR3 has 16 residues.